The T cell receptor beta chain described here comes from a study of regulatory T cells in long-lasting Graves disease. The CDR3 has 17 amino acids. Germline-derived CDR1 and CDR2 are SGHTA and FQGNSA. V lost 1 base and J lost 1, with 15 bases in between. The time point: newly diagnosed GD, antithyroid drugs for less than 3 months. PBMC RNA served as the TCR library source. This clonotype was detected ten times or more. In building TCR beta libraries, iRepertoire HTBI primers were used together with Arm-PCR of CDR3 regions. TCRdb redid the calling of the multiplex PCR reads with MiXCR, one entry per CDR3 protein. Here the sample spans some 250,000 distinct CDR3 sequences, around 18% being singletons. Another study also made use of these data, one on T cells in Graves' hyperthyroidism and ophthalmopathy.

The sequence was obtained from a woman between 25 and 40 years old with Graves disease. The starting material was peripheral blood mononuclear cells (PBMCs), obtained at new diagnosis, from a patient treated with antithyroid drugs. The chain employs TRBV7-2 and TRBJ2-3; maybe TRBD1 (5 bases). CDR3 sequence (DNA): TGTGCCAGCAGCTTAGGTGTGGCAGGGCAAGGCACAGATACGCAGTATTTT. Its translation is CASSLGVAGQGTDTQYF.